The rows below give T cell receptor beta chains drawn from one sample of a study of blood T cell repertoires in COVID-19. Generated by immunoSEQ multiplex PCR, the TCRdb table keeps only in-frame clones and is missing some. The profile covers about 220,000 clones, with around four fifths appearing a single time and approximately 5.1% taken by the ten largest. Sequencing used peripheral blood. The receptors were sampled from a woman aged 55-70 years who had recovered from COVID-19. Each CDR3 is given without its conserved first and last residue.

v_call,j_call,cdr3_length,cdr3_aa
TRBV5-1,TRBJ1-1,12,ASSRIRGDTEAF
TRBV5-6,TRBJ2-3,14,ASSSIGGGREDTQY
TRBV9,TRBJ2-1,11,ASSTSSYNEQF
TRBV5-1,TRBJ1-4,12,ASSLQGGREKLF
TRBV30,TRBJ1-3,10,AWIAAGNTIY
TRBV10-2,TRBJ2-7,14,ASSETGRGLQYEQY
TRBV6-1,TRBJ2-7,12,ASSDGQGRGEQY
TRBV6-5,TRBJ2-7,10,ASRSGQGEQY
TRBV7-3,TRBJ2-1,14,ASSLKLGQGYNEQF
TRBV2,TRBJ2-5,11,ASGPGLQETQY
TRBV3-1/TRBV3-2,TRBJ2-5,11,ASSHGQAGDQY
TRBV4-3,TRBJ2-3,13,ASSQEGGQHHTQY
TRBV2,TRBJ1-2,12,ASSDSVFPGGYT
TRBV10-3,TRBJ1-1,9,AISGGPAAF
TRBV10-2,TRBJ2-3,13,ASSNMAGVRDTQY
TRBV9,TRBJ2-7,12,ASSTGQGAYEQY
TRBV6-5,TRBJ1-2,13,ASSLIHRDRAGYT
TRBV12-3/TRBV12-4,TRBJ2-5,11,ASSFRNQETQY
TRBV20-1,TRBJ2-2,13,SASPHQGGTGELF
TRBV5-5,TRBJ2-5,10,ASSIYQETQY
TRBV30,TRBJ2-3,14,AWSLGTSSSTDTQY
TRBV4-3,TRBJ2-2,14,ASSQQAGQNTGELF
TRBV20-1,TRBJ1-5,11,SASKQGNQPQH
TRBV5-1,TRBJ2-7,13,ASSVSGGSSYEQY
TRBV10-3,TRBJ1-1,13,AISESHRLNTEAF
TRBV27,TRBJ1-1,12,ASSPGAENTEAF
TRBV2,TRBJ1-5,11,ASTEELNQPQH
TRBV5-4,TRBJ2-5,12,ASSNYQGLETQY
TRBV6-4,TRBJ2-3,13,ASFRDRGGADTQY
TRBV7-8,TRBJ2-3,12,ASSLEGRGDTQY
TRBV3-1/TRBV3-2,TRBJ1-1,16,ASSQDRIRQNRNTEAF
TRBV7-2,TRBJ1-2,13,ASSLLGGQEAGYT
TRBV7-9,TRBJ1-4,12,ASSRQGANEKLF
TRBV6-5,TRBJ1-6,11,ASRGGTDSPLH
TRBV9,TRBJ2-2,14,ASSAPTGLNTGELF
TRBV5-6,TRBJ2-7,12,ASSFRPSSYEQY
TRBV4-1,TRBJ1-1,12,ASSHYRGNTEAF
TRBV28,TRBJ2-2,10,ASKTVLGELF
TRBV5-1,TRBJ2-2,17,ASSLRRTGGYRNTGELF
TRBV4-2,TRBJ1-6,14,ASSQGGELYNSPLH
TRBV10-3,TRBJ1-2,10,AISVHSYGYT
TRBV7-6,TRBJ1-5,12,ASSFGTANQPQH
TRBV7-3,TRBJ2-5,15,ASSPSLAGDSTWTQY
TRBV4-1,TRBJ1-5,11,ASSQGVGQPQH
TRBV24-1,TRBJ2-1,17,ATSDRSLRDRGPYNEQF
TRBV16,TRBJ1-2,13,ASSPNRVLLYGYT
TRBV5-1,TRBJ2-2,13,ASRSLGTGGGELF
TRBV28,TRBJ2-3,13,ASSSPPRGVDTQY
TRBV29-1,TRBJ2-3,14,SVEDVSGTQRDTQY
TRBV6-5,TRBJ2-3,11,ASRVSGTDTQY
TRBV27,TRBJ1-5,12,ASSLTGRGQPQH
TRBV9,TRBJ2-5,10,ASSAGRETQY
TRBV2,TRBJ2-3,14,ASSERRGGLADTQY
TRBV10-2,TRBJ2-7,11,ASTGQGSYEQY
TRBV14,TRBJ2-1,13,ASSQIGGARDEQF
TRBV4-1,TRBJ2-5,14,ASSQGGQGGRETQY
TRBV10-3,TRBJ1-5,12,AIQGDDSNQPQH
TRBV20-1,TRBJ2-7,13,SASSLFEGAREQY
TRBV19,TRBJ1-6,9,ASGTGSPLH
TRBV6-5,TRBJ2-1,12,ASIRSGGAREQF